The sequence of this T cell receptor beta chain was determined in a study of blood T cell repertoires in COVID-19 (dated by TCRdb to about 2020). Concerning the study at large: The collaborator samples originated in the United States, Italy and Spain and spanned the acute and convalescent phases of COVID-19. The prospective study material was composed of cDNA or gDNA derived from T cells, B-cell-depleted T cells, or PBMCs. The dataset comprised deeply sampled blood TCRbeta repertoires from subjects exposed to, actively infected with, or recovered from COVID-19. A freely available public database, intended as a resource for researchers studying the immune response to SARS-CoV-2, is where the repertoires were released. A de-identified subject ID, COVID-19 status, age in years and sex were almost always included in the sample metadata. The samples were drawn from the first 160 participants of the ongoing ImmuneRACE study and from 950 to 1,500 subjects provided by 6 global collaborators. HLA class I and class II types, where available, came from metadata supplied by the sample provider rather than from assay-based typing. What the work shows at the level of the full study, not this receptor alone: How much clinical and demographic metadata was included differed by source and by participant, and the metadata was provided uncurated.

TCRbeta CDR3 regions were amplified from genomic DNA by means of the immunoSEQ Assay, a bias-controlled multiplex PCR. The study's processing was this. Within the assay, amplification of reference gene primers was used to estimate how many nucleated cells each sample contained. To quantify the absolute abundance of each unique TCRbeta CDR3 rearrangement, sequence reads were collapsed and filtered. For each sample, productive Simpson clonality was calculated as the square root of Simpson's diversity index across productive rearrangements. In its TCRdb copy, this immuneACCESS table keeps in-frame sequences only and misses some clones. Where compared with another copy, unresolved V genes explain less than half of these, and the others have no known cause. From that table come the V and J calls and clone size; the DNA was used to work out D and trimming. This sample gives about 320,000 clones in total; around 90% of them show up just once. In total, the top ten clones hold roughly 2.6% of the sample.

Participants in the prospective study were aged roughly 18 to 100 years, lived in more than 20 United States geographic areas, and enrolled through a virtual design. Cohort assignment in the prospective study relied on participant-reported clinical history from a screening survey and a study questionnaire. Recovered participants in ImmuneRACE Cohort 3 were defined as having two consecutive negative NP/OP PCR tests, clearance from a healthcare professional, or resolution of symptoms. Mobile phlebotomists in the prospective study collected whole blood, serum and a nasopharyngeal or oropharyngeal swab from every participant. Prospective study participants could optionally give additional blood draws and questionnaires over an approximately 2-month period. Prospective study blood samples were shipped either frozen or at room temperature before DNA extraction. Points on this clone: Its target antigen remains unknown. Within one base of it there is no much larger clone, and no base qualities were kept.

Relative to germline, V is 0 bases shorter and J is 4 bases shorter, with 13 bases between their ends. The germline V gene (reference sequence) gives CDR1 as LGHDT and CDR2 as YNNKEL. The CDR3 runs 16 residues from the cysteine to the phenylalanine. Only the CDR3 DNA stays, 48 bases, in frame from base 1. The material sequenced was PBMCs or T cells enriched from blood (not recorded which). The sequence was collected from a man aged 55 to 69 who had recovered from COVID-19. In this chain, TRBV3-1 (or the pseudogene TRBV3-2) is recombined with TRBJ1-5; the D gene assignment is ambiguous. The CDR3 corresponds to CASSQDAPNGNQPQHF. The DNA is TGTGCCAGCAGCCAAGATGCCCCAAACGGTAATCAGCCCCAGCATTTT.